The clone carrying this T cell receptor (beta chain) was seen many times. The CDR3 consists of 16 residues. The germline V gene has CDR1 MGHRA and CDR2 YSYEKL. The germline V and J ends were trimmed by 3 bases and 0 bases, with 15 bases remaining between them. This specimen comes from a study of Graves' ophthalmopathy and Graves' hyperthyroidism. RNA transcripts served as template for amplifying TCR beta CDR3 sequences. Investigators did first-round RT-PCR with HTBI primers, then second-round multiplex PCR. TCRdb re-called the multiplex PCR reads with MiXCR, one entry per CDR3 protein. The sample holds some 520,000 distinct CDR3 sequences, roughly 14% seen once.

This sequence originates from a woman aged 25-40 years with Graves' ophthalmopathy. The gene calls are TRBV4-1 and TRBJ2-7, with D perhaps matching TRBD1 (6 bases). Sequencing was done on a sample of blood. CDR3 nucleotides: TGCGCCAGCAGCCAGGAAACAGGGCACAGCTCCTACGAGCAGTACTTC. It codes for CASSQETGHSSYEQYF.